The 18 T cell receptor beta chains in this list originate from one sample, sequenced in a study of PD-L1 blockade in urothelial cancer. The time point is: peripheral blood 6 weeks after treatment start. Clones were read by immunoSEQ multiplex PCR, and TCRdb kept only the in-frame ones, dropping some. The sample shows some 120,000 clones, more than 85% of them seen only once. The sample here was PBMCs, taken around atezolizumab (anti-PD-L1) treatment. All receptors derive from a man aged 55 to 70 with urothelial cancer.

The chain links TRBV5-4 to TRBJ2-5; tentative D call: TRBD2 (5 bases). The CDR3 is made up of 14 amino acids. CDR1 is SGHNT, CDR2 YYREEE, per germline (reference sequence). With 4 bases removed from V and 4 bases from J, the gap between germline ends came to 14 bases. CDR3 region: CASSHPGVRETQYF. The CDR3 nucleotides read TGTGCCAGCAGCCACCCCGGGGTAAGAGAGACCCAGTACTTC.

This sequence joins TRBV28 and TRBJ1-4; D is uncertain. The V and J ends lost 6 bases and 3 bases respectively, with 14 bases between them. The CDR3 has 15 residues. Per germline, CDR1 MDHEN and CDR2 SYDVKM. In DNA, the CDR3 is TGTGCCAGCAGGGCGGCGACGGCCTCTAATGAAAAACTGTTTTTT. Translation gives CASRAATASNEKLFF.

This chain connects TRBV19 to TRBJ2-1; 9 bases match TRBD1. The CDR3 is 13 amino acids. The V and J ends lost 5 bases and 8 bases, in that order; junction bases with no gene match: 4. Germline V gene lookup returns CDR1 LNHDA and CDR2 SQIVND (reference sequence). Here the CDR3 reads CASSGQGRDEQFF. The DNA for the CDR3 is TGTGCCAGTAGTGGACAGGGGCGCGATGAGCAGTTCTTC. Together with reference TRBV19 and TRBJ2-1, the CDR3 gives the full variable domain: DGGITQSPKYLFRKEGQNVTLSCEQNLNHDAMYWYRQDPGQGLRLIYYSQIVNDFQKGDIAEGYSVSREKKESFPLTVTSAQKNPTAFYLCASSGQGRDEQFFGPGTRLTVL.

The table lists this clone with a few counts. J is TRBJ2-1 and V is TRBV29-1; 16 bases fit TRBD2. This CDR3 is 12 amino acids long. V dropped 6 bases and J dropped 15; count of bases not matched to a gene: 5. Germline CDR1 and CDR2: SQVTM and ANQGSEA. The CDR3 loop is CSVGTSGRGGFF. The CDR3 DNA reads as TGCAGCGTGGGGACTAGCGGGAGGGGGGGGTTCTTC.

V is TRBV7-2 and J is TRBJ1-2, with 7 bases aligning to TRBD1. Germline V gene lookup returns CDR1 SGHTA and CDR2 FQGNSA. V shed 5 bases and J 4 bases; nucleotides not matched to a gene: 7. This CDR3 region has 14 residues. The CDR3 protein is CASSDRQGAYGYTF. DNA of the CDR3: TGTGCCAGCAGCGACCGACAGGGTGCCTATGGCTACACCTTC.

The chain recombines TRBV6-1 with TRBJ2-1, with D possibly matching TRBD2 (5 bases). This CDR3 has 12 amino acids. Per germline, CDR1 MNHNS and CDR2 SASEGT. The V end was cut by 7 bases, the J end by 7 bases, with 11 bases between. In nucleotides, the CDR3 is TGTGCCAGCATTAGTGGGGAGAATGAGCAGTTCTTC. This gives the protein CASISGENEQFF.

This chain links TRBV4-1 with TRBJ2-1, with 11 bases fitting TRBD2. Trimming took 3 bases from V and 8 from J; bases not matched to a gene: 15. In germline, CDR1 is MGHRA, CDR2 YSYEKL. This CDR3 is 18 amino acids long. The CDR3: CASSHETDTSGRLDEQFF. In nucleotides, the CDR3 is TGCGCCAGCAGCCACGAGACCGATACTAGCGGGAGACTTGATGAGCAGTTCTTC.

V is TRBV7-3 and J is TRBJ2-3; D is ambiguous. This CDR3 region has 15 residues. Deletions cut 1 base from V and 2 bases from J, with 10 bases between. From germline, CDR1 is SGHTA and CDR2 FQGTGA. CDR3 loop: CASSLSPSPTDTQYF. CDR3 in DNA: TGTGCCAGCAGCTTAAGTCCCTCCCCCACAGATACGCAGTATTTT.

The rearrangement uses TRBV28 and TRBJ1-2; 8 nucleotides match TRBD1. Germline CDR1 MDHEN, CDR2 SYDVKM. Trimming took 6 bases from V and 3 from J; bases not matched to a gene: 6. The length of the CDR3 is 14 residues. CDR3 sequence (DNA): TGTGCCAGCAGCCAGAGGACAGGGTACTATGGCTACACCTTC. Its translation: CASSQRTGYYGYTF.

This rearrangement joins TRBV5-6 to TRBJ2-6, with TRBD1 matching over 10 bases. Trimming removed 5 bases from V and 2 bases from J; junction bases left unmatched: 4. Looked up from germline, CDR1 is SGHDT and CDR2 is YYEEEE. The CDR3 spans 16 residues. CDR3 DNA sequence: TGTGCCAGCAGGGAGACAGGGGGCGCTGGGGCCAACGTCCTGACTTTC. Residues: CASRETGGAGANVLTF. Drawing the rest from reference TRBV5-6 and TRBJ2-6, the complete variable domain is DAGVTQSPTHLIKTRGQQVTLRCSPKSGHDTVSWYQQALGQGPQFIFQYYEEEERQRGNFPDRFSGHQFPNYSSELNVNALLLGDSALYLCASRETGGAGANVLTFGAGSRLTVL.

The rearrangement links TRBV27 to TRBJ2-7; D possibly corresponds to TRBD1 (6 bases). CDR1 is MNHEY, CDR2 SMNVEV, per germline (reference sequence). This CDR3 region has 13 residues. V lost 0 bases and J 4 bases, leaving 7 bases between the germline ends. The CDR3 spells CASSLSGQYEQYF. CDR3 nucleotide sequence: TGTGCCAGCAGTTTATCCGGACAGTACGAGCAGTACTTC.

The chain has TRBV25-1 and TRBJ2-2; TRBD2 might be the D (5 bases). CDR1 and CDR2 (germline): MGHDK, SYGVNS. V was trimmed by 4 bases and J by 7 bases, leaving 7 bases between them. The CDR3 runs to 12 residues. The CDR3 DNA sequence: TGTGCCAGCAGTGTAGGGAGCGGGGAGCTGTTTTTT. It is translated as CASSVGSGELFF.

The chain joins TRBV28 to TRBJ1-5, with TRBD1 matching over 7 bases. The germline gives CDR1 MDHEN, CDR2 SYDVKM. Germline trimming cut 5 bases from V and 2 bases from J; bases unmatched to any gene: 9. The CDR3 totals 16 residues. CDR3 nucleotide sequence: TGTGCCAGCAGTAGACAGTCAGGGGGAGGCAATCAGCCCCAGCATTTT. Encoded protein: CASSRQSGGGNQPQHF.

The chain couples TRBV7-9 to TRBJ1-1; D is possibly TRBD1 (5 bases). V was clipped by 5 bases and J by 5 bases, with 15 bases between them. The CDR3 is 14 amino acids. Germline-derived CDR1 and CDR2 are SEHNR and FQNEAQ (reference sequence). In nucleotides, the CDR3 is TGTGCCAGCAGCCCAGGGTTTTCCGGGACTGAAGCTTTCTTT. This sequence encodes CASSPGFSGTEAFF.

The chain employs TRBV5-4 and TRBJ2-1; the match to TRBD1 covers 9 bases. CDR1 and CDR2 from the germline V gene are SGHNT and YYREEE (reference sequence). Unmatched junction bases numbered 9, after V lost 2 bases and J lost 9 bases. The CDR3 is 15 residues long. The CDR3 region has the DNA TGTGCCAGCAGCTTAACCGGGACAGGGCTTACTGAGCAGTTCTTC. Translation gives CASSLTGTGLTEQFF. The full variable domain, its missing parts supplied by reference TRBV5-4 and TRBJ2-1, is ETGVTQSPTHLIKTRGQQVTLRCSSQSGHNTVSWYQQALGQGPQFIFQYYREEENGRGNFPPRFSGLQFPNYSSELNVNALELDDSALYLCASSLTGTGLTEQFFGPGTRLTVL.

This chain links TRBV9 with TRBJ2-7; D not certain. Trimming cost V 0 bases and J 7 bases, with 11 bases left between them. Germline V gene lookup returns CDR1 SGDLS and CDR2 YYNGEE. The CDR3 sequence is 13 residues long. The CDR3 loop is CASSVDSSFEQYF. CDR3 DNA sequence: TGTGCCAGCAGCGTAGATTCTAGTTTTGAGCAGTACTTC.

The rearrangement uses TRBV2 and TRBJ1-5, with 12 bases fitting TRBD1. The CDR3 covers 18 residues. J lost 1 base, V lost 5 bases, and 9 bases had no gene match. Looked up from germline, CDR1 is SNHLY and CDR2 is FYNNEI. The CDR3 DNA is TGTGCCAGCAGTCGTTCCGGGACAGGGGGCTGGAGCAATCAGCCCCAGCATTTT. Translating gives CASSRSGTGGWSNQPQHF.

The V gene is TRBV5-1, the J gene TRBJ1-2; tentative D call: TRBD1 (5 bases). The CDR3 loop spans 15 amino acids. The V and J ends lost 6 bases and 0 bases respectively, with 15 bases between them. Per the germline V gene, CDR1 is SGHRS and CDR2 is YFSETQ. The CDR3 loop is CASNPRRGTNYGYTF. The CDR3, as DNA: TGCGCCAGCAACCCAAGGAGGGGCACTAACTATGGCTACACCTTC.